Below are 28 T cell receptor beta chains sequenced from a single sample in a study of cytomegalovirus exposure and HLA in healthy donors. With 60 Vbeta and 13 Jbeta primers, the PCR was carried out. Measured with immunoSEQ multiplex PCR; TCRdb has only the in-frame clones, and not every one. This table holds some 51,000 clones, 77% found once. The source material was PBMCs. The receptors were gathered from a female donor in good health and CMV-seronegative.

The J gene is TRBJ2-1, the V gene TRBV7-2; D is ambiguous. Germline V lookup: CDR1 SGHTA, CDR2 FQGNSA. The germline V and J ends were trimmed by 4 bases and 0 bases, with 10 bases remaining between them. This CDR3 region has 15 residues. The CDR3 loop is CASSWLASSYNEQFF. In nucleotides, the CDR3 is TGTGCCAGCAGCTGGTTGGCTAGCTCCTACAATGAGCAGTTCTTC.

The chain recombines TRBV10-3 with TRBJ1-2; D is ambiguous. Germline V CDR1 and CDR2: ENHRY, SYGVKD. The CDR3 length is 13 residues. V was trimmed by 0 bases and J by 4 bases, leaving 6 bases between them. The chain's CDR3 is CAISESGGYGYTF. CDR3 DNA: TGTGCCATCAGTGAGTCAGGAGGCTATGGCTACACCTTC.

V gene TRBV30 combines with J gene TRBJ2-3; the D gene is possibly TRBD2 (7 bases). Germline values: CDR1 GTSNPN, CDR2 SVGIG (reference sequence). This CDR3 region has 15 residues. Between the trimmed V and J ends, which lost 5 bases and 1 base, there was a span of 16 bases. CDR3 protein: CAWGWGGAGTDTQYF. In DNA, the CDR3 is TGTGCCTGGGGCTGGGGGGGCGCGGGCACAGATACGCAGTATTTT. Combining the CDR3 with reference TRBV30 and TRBJ2-3 gives the whole variable domain SQTIHQWPATLVQPVGSPLSLECTVEGTSNPNLYWYRQAAGRGLQLLFYSVGIGQISSEVPQNLSASRPQDRQFILSSKKLLLSDSGFYLCAWGWGGAGTDTQYFGPGTRLTVL.

This clone has just one count. The chain joins TRBV19 to TRBJ2-3, with D uncertain. The germline V gene encodes CDR1 LNHDA and CDR2 SQIVND (reference sequence). The germline V and J ends were trimmed by 0 bases and 4 bases, with 8 bases remaining between them. CDR3 size: 14 residues. CDR3 protein: CASSIEHSSDTQYF. In nucleotides, the CDR3 is TGTGCCAGTAGTATAGAGCACTCCTCAGATACGCAGTATTTT. The full variable domain, with the rest looked up from reference TRBV19 and TRBJ2-3, is DGGITQSPKYLFRKEGQNVTLSCEQNLNHDAMYWYRQDPGQGLRLIYYSQIVNDFQKGDIAEGYSVSREKKESFPLTVTSAQKNPTAFYLCASSIEHSSDTQYFGPGTRLTVL.

The J gene is TRBJ1-1, the V gene TRBV10-3, with 7 positions matching TRBD1. Germline loops: CDR1 ENHRY, CDR2 SYGVKD. After removal of 6 bases from V and 6 bases from J, the junction contained 7 bases not matched to a gene. This CDR3 is built from 13 residues. CDR3 coding DNA: TGTGCCATCAGCGGCAGTCAGGGGGCTGAAGCTTTCTTT. It yields the protein CAISGSQGAEAFF.

The rearrangement uses TRBV7-9 and TRBJ2-7, with 10 positions matching TRBD1. The V and J ends lost 4 bases and 2 bases, in that order; junction bases with no gene match: 8. The CDR3 runs to 16 residues. Germline values: CDR1 SEHNR, CDR2 FQNEAQ (reference sequence). In DNA form, the CDR3 reads TGTGCCAGCAGCTCTACCCGGACAGGGGGGGCCTACGAGCAGTACTTC. This gives the protein CASSSTRTGGAYEQYF.

The rearrangement joins TRBV19 to TRBJ2-5; 9 nucleotides align to TRBD2. In germline, CDR1 is LNHDA, CDR2 SQIVND (reference sequence). The J segment lost 3 bases and the V segment lost 5 bases, leaving 4 bases of the junction unmatched. This CDR3 comprises 14 residues. CDR3 in DNA: TGTGCCAGTAGTGCGACTAGCGGCAAAGAGACCCAGTACTTC. Translation gives CASSATSGKETQYF. The full variable domain, rest sourced from reference TRBV19 and TRBJ2-5, is DGGITQSPKYLFRKEGQNVTLSCEQNLNHDAMYWYRQDPGQGLRLIYYSQIVNDFQKGDIAEGYSVSREKKESFPLTVTSAQKNPTAFYLCASSATSGKETQYFGPGTRLLVL.

CDR3 sequence reads: CAGSFVVQPQHF. CDR3 in DNA: TGTGCCGGCAGCTTTGTAGTTCAGCCCCAGCATTTT. This rearrangement joins TRBV12-1 to TRBJ1-5. TRBV12-1 is tagged as a pseudogene. The length of the CDR3 is 12 residues.

This clone was observed a handful of times. The chain links TRBV28 to TRBJ1-3, with D possibly matching TRBD1 (5 bases). From germline, CDR1 is MDHEN and CDR2 SYDVKM. The CDR3 totals 16 residues. The V and J ends lost 3 bases and 1 base respectively, with 13 bases between them. In DNA form, the CDR3 reads TGTGCCAGCAGTTTTTGGGCAGGGATTTCTGGAAACACCATATATTTT. Translated: CASSFWAGISGNTIYF.

V and J are TRBV9 and TRBJ2-7; D is possibly TRBD1 (5 bases). V gave up 0 bases and J gave up 2 bases, with 9 bases separating them. The CDR3 contains 14 residues. Germline values: CDR1 SGDLS, CDR2 YYNGEE. The CDR3 sequence: CASSVVDRTYEQYF. CDR3 coding DNA: TGTGCCAGCAGCGTAGTAGACAGAACCTACGAGCAGTACTTC.

This chain uses TRBV11-1 with TRBJ2-3; perhaps TRBD2 as D (5 bases). This CDR3 has 14 amino acids. V was trimmed by 5 bases and J by 2 bases, leaving 11 bases between them. CDR1 SGHAT and CDR2 FQDESV come from the germline V gene (reference sequence). The CDR3 nucleotides read TGTGCCAGCAGCCCGGGAAGCCCCACAGATACGCAGTATTTT. Its translation: CASSPGSPTDTQYF.

The sample holds a few counts of this clone. The chain employs TRBV6-1 and TRBJ1-4, with 7 bases identical to TRBD1. With 6 bases clipped from V and 5 bases from J, the junction kept 9 bases outside the gene matches. The CDR3 contains 15 residues. Germline V lookup: CDR1 MNHNS, CDR2 SASEGT. CDR3 bases: TGTGCCAGCAGATCCTCCGGGACAGTGAATGAAAAACTGTTTTTT. Residues: CASRSSGTVNEKLFF.

The rearrangement uses TRBV28 and TRBJ1-4; no definite D call. The CDR3 has 16 amino acids. Germline V gene lookup returns CDR1 MDHEN and CDR2 SYDVKM. V was pared by 1 base and J by 8 bases, with 17 bases between. The CDR3 loop reads CASSLYPPGIGEKLFF. CDR3 coding DNA: TGTGCCAGCAGTTTATACCCTCCGGGGATAGGCGAAAAACTGTTTTTT.

The V and J genes are TRBV7-2 and TRBJ2-7, with 9 bases aligning to TRBD2. This CDR3 has 16 amino acids. CDR1 is SGHTA and CDR2 is FQGNSA in the germline V gene. With V trimmed by 5 bases and J by 4 bases, 12 bases remained unmatched. CDR3 sequence reads: CASSLYSSGVGYEQYF. The CDR3 DNA sequence: TGTGCCAGCAGCCTCTACTCTAGCGGGGTGGGATACGAGCAGTACTTC.

The rearrangement links TRBV19 to TRBJ2-5; 11 nucleotides align to TRBD1. The end of the DNA is better explained by TRBJ2-7, so the J call may be wrong. CDR1 LNHDA and CDR2 SQIVND come from the germline V gene (reference sequence). The CDR3 length is 15 residues. The DNA of the CDR3 is TGTGCCAGTAGCCCAGCCGGGACAGGGGGGTACGAGCAGTACTTC. This sequence encodes CASSPAGTGGYEQYF.

This clone was seen once. The chain links TRBV7-2 to TRBJ1-1; D uncertain. V lost 5 bases to trimming and J lost 1 base, with 20 bases between them. Germline CDR1 reads SGHTA; CDR2 reads FQGNSA. The CDR3 extends over 17 amino acids. The CDR3 DNA sequence: TGTGCCAGCAGCACGAGCGCGGGGTCTGGTTGGAACACTGAAGCTTTCTTT. Protein product: CASSTSAGSGWNTEAFF.

The chain is built from TRBV4-3 and TRBJ1-1, with D unclear. There are 14 residues in the CDR3. Germline V gene sequence: CDR1 LGHNA, CDR2 YSLEER. The V gene lost 1 base and the J gene lost 3 bases, with 9 bases spanning the gap. CDR3 region: CASSQGRYDTEAFF. CDR3 nucleotide sequence: TGCGCCAGCAGCCAAGGTCGGTACGACACTGAAGCTTTCTTT.

The chain has TRBV7-2 and TRBJ2-5; D is ambiguous. Trimming shortened V by 5 bases and J by 4 bases, and 5 bases separated the two germline ends. Germline V gives CDR1 SGHTA, CDR2 FQGNSA. The CDR3 sequence is 11 residues long. CDR3 residues: CASSPGETQYF. Here the CDR3 DNA reads TGTGCCAGCAGCCCGGGAGAGACCCAGTACTTC.

The chain combines TRBV28 with TRBJ1-2; 10 positions agree with TRBD1. The CDR3 sequence is 13 residues long. The trim removed 5 bases at V and 8 bases at J, leaving 5 bases unmatched. Germline values: CDR1 MDHEN, CDR2 SYDVKM. CDR3 sequence (DNA): TGTGCCAGCAGTCCCGACAGGGGGCAGGGCTACACCTTC. Its protein product is CASSPDRGQGYTF.

The rearrangement uses TRBV19 and TRBJ1-4, with D maybe TRBD1 (5 bases). V was clipped by 5 bases and J by 6 bases, with 19 bases between them. The CDR3 consists of 16 residues. Germline CDR1 LNHDA, CDR2 SQIVND (reference sequence). CDR3 DNA sequence: TGTGCCAGTAGTGACCCAAGGGGTTACGGAGATGAAAAACTGTTTTTT. Translation gives CASSDPRGYGDEKLFF.

This clone came up once. The rearrangement links TRBV27 to TRBJ2-4, with D perhaps TRBD1 (5 bases). Germline V gene data show CDR1 as MNHEY and CDR2 as SMNVEV (reference sequence). The CDR3 sequence is 14 residues long. Trimming took 3 bases from V and 1 from J, leaving 7 bases between them. The CDR3 nucleotides read TGTGCCAGCAGTTTCGCAGGGGCCAAAAACATTCAGTACTTC. Its translation is CASSFAGAKNIQYF.

By share, this clone counts as large. This same CDR3 is encoded by further DNA sequences in the sample. The chain combines TRBV6-5 with TRBJ2-1; 8 nucleotides align to TRBD1. Germline V gene data show CDR1 as MNHEY and CDR2 as SVGAGI. With V trimmed by 8 bases and J by 2 bases, 5 bases remained unmatched. The CDR3 has 14 residues. The CDR3 DNA follows: TGTGCCAGCGGGGGGACAGGACCCTACAATGAGCAGTTCTTC. Its translation is CASGGTGPYNEQFF.

J is TRBJ1-4 and V is TRBV9, with D unresolved. Germline V gives CDR1 SGDLS, CDR2 YYNGEE. The CDR3 extends over 15 amino acids. Trimming removed 4 bases from V and 2 bases from J, with 12 bases in between. The CDR3 region has the DNA TGTGCCAGCAGCCCAAGCCCGGTGACTAATGAAAAACTGTTTTTT. It codes for CASSPSPVTNEKLFF.

The rearrangement uses TRBV7-3 and TRBJ1-4; maybe TRBD1 (5 bases). The V end lost 5 bases, the J end lost 6 bases, and 16 bases lay between the germline ends. This CDR3 region has 15 residues. From germline, CDR1 is SGHTA and CDR2 FQGTGA. Here the CDR3 DNA reads TGTGCCAGCAGCCCTTCGCGGCAGGGCGATGAAAAACTGTTTTTT. Its protein product is CASSPSRQGDEKLFF.

V gene TRBV6-5 combines with J gene TRBJ2-3; 8 bases fit TRBD2. The CDR3 contains 15 residues. Germline V gene lookup returns CDR1 MNHEY and CDR2 SVGAGI. V gave up 4 bases and J gave up 3 bases; unmatched junction bases: 6. This CDR3 is CASSSPGGRTDTQYF. CDR3 coding DNA: TGTGCCAGCAGTTCTCCTGGCGGGAGGACAGATACGCAGTATTTT.

The chain combines TRBV5-1 with TRBJ2-1; D is perhaps TRBD1 (6 bases). Deletions cut 5 bases from V and 8 bases from J, with 14 bases between. CDR1 is SGHRS and CDR2 is YFSETQ in the germline V gene. This CDR3 spans 13 amino acids. CDR3 loop: CASSQGWGHEQFF. For the CDR3, the DNA is TGCGCCAGCAGTCAAGGCTGGGGGCATGAGCAGTTCTTC. The full variable domain, completed using reference TRBV5-1 and TRBJ2-1, is KAGVTQTPRYLIKTRGQQVTLSCSPISGHRSVSWYQQTPGQGLQFLFEYFSETQRNKGNFPGRFSGRQFSNSRSEMNVSTLELGDSALYLCASSQGWGHEQFFGPGTRLTVL.

The chain combines TRBV7-2 with TRBJ2-1; D gene ambiguous. The germline V gene encodes CDR1 SGHTA and CDR2 FQGNSA. The CDR3 has 13 amino acids. Trimming took 5 bases from V and 7 from J, leaving 12 bases between them. CDR3 bases: TGTGCCAGCAGCCATAAAGCGATAAATGAGCAGTTCTTC. It specifies CASSHKAINEQFF. Full variable domain (rest looked up from reference TRBV7-2 and TRBJ2-1): GAGVSQSPSNKVTEKGKDVELRCDPISGHTALYWYRQSLGQGLEFLIYFQGNSAPDKSGLPSDRFSAERTGGSVSTLTIQRTQQEDSAVYLCASSHKAINEQFFGPGTRLTVL.

This clone has a handful of counts. The rearrangement uses TRBV6-6 and TRBJ1-4; a weak D match, TRBD1 (6 bases). CDR1 MNHNY and CDR2 SVGAGI come from the germline V gene (reference sequence). V lost 6 bases to trimming and J lost 8 bases, with 16 bases between them. The CDR3 runs to 14 residues. The CDR3 here is CASSDDRFTEKLFF. The DNA of the CDR3 is TGTGCCAGCAGCGACGACAGGTTCACGGAAAAACTGTTTTTT.